This TCR beta chain was captured in a study of early T cells in non-severe SARS-CoV-2 infection. Overall study context: Sequenced bulk RNA came from whole blood that was unsorted, and chains were unpaired.

The CDR3 loop spans 12 amino acids. Trimming stripped 6 bases from V and 7 bases from J, with 12 bases between. CDR1 is WSHSY, CDR2 SAAADI, per germline. TCRdb reprocessed the 5' RACE reads with MiXCR, giving one entry per CDR3 protein. Of tens of thousands of distinct CDR3 sequences in the sample, about 12% are singletons; the top ten hold about 5%. This TCR came from an adult who was a healthcare worker with PCR-confirmed SARS-CoV-2 infection or an uninfected control (not recorded which). The sample taken for sequencing was whole blood. The rearrangement links TRBV10-2 to TRBJ2-5; maybe TRBD1 (5 bases). CDR3 region: CASSDDSLTQYF. For the CDR3, the DNA is TGCGCCAGCAGCGACGACAGCCTGACCCAGTACTTC.